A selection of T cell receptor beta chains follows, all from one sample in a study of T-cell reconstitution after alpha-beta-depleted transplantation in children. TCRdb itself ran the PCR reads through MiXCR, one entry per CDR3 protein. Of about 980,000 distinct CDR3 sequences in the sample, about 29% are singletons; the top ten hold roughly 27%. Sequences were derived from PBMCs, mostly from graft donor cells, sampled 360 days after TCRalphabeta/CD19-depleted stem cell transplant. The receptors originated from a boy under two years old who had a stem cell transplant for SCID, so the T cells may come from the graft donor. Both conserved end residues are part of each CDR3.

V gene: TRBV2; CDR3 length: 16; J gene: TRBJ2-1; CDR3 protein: CASSEALLRTYNEQFF
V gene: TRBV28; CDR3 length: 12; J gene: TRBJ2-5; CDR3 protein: CASSYQWETQYF
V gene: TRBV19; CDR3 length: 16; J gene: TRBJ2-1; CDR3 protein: CASSIAFAFPYNEQFF
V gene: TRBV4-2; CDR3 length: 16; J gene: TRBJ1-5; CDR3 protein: CASSQDIRRGNQPQHF
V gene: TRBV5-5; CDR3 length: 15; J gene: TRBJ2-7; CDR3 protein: CASSATGPSGHEQYF
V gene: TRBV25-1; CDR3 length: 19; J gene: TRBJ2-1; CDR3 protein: CASSEFAGGRTSSYNEQFF
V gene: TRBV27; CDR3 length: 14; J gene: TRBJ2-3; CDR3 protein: CASSPTPSGDTQYF
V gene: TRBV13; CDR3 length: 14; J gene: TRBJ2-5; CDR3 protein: CASSSPPVGETQYF
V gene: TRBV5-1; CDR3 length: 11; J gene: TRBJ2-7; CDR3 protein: CARQTRYEQYF
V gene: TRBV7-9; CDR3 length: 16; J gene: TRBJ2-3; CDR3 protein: CASSPLAGGRGDTQYF